This T cell receptor beta chain was sequenced during a study of blood T cell repertoires in COVID-19. For the study at large: The analysed material was cDNA or gDNA that came from T cells, B-cell-depleted T cells, or PBMCs.

In the authors' methods: Estimation of nucleated cell counts was performed using reference gene primer amplification. Some clones are missing from TCRdb's copy, which holds only in-frame ones; the method was immunoSEQ multiplex PCR. V, J and clone size reflect that table, while D and trimming were determined from the DNA. The sample holds some 240,000 clones, about four fifths seen once. After removal of 4 bases from V and 2 bases from J, the junction contained 3 bases not matched to a gene. Germline V gives CDR1 SGHRS, CDR2 YFSETQ. CDR3 size: 15 residues. The sample was peripheral blood. This sequence originates from a middle-aged woman who had recovered from COVID-19. The V and J genes are TRBV5-1 and TRBJ1-1; 12 bases fit TRBD1. Written as DNA, the CDR3 is TGCGCCAGCAGCGGGGGACAGGGGGCAAACACTGAAGCTTTCTTT. Its translation is CASSGGQGANTEAFF. Full variable domain (outside the CDR3, taken from reference TRBV5-1 and TRBJ1-1): KAGVTQTPRYLIKTRGQQVTLSCSPISGHRSVSWYQQTPGQGLQFLFEYFSETQRNKGNFPGRFSGRQFSNSRSEMNVSTLELGDSALYLCASSGGQGANTEAFFGQGTRLTVV.